This T cell receptor (beta chain) was captured in a study of blood T cell repertoires in COVID-19. The germline CDR1 and CDR2 sequences are SQVTM and ANQGSEA. V was trimmed by 5 bases and J by 0 bases, leaving 10 bases between them. The CDR3 runs 13 residues. Those who participated ranged in age from 18 to 89 years and resided in under 25 US areas. Donors were grouped by their self-reported clinical history. A COVID-19 case had been met by exposed participants during the 2 weeks before study entry. Assay used: immunoSEQ multiplex PCR; TCRdb lists only in-frame clones, some missing. The sample holds about 260,000 clones, over 80% seen once.

The rearrangement joins TRBV29-1 to TRBJ1-1, with a tentative D call TRBD1 (6 bases). The specimen sequenced was PBMCs or T cells enriched from blood (not recorded which). This receptor was obtained from a woman aged 40 to 50 who had been exposed to COVID-19. The CDR3, as DNA: TGCAGCGTTATGGACAGAATGAACACTGAAGCTTTCTTT. This encodes CSVMDRMNTEAFF.